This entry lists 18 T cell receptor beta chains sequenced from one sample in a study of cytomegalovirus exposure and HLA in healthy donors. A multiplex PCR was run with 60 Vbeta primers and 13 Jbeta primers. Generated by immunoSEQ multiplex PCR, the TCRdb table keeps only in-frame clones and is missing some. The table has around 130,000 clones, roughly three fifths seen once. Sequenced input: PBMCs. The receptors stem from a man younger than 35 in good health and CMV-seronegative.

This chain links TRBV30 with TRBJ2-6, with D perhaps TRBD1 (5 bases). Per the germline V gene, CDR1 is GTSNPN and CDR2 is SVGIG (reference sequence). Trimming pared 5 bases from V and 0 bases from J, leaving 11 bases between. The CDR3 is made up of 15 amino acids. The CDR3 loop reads CAWDRAGSGANVLTF. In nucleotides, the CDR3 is TGTGCCTGGGACAGAGCCGGCTCTGGGGCCAACGTCCTGACTTTC.

The CDR3 DNA reads TGTGCCAGCTCACCCCCCTTGAAGGGGGGGCTTTATGAGCAGTTCTTC. Protein: CASSPPLKGGLYEQFF. The chain employs TRBV18 and TRBJ2-1; possibly TRBD2 for D (7 bases). This CDR3 region has 16 residues. Germline CDR1 KGHSH, CDR2 LQKENI. V dropped 3 bases and J dropped 8 bases, with 20 bases sitting between them. The whole variable domain, filled in from reference TRBV18 and TRBJ2-1, reads NAGVMQNPRHLVRRRGQEARLRCSPMKGHSHVYWYRQLPEEGLKFMVYLQKENIIDESGMPKERFSAEFPKEGPSILRIQQVVRGDSAAYFCASSPPLKGGLYEQFFGPGTRLTVL.

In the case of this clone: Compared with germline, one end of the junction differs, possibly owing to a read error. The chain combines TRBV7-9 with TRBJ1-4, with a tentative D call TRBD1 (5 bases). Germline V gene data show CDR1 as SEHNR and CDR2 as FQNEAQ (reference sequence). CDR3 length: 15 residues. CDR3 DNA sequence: TGTTCCAGCATCCGGGGGGGTTCAACTAATGAAAAACTGTTTTTT. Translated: CSSIRGGSTNEKLFF.

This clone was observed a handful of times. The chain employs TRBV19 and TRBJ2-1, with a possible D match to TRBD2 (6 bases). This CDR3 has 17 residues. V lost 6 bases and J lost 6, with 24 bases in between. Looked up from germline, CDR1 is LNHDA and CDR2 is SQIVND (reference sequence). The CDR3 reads CASRGRDSRSWSNEQFF. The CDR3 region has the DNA TGTGCCAGTAGGGGCCGGGACTCCCGAAGTTGGAGCAATGAGCAGTTCTTC.

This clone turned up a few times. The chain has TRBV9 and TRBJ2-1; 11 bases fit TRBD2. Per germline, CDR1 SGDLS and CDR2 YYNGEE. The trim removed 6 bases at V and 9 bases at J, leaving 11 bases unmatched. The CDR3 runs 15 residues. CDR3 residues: CASTKLAGEGGEQFF. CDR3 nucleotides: TGTGCCAGCACCAAACTAGCGGGAGAGGGTGGTGAGCAGTTCTTC.

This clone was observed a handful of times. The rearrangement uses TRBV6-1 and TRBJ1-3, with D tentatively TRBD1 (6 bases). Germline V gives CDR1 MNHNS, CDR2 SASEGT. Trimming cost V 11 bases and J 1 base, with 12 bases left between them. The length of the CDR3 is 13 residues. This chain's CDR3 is CAVHRASGNTIYF. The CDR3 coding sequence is TGTGCCGTGCACAGGGCATCTGGAAACACCATATATTTT.

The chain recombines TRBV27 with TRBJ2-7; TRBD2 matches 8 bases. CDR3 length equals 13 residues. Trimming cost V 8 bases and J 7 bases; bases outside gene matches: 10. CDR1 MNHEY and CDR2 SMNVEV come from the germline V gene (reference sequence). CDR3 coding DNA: TGTGCCAGCCGCACTAGCGGTCGAGGGGAGCAGTACTTC. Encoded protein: CASRTSGRGEQYF.

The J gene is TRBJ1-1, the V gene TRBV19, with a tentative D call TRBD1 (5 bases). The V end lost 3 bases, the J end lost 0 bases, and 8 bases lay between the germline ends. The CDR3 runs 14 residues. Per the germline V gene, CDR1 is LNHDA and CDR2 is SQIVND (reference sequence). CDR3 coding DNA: TGTGCCAGTAGTATGCGACAGTTGAACACTGAAGCTTTCTTT. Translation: CASSMRQLNTEAFF.

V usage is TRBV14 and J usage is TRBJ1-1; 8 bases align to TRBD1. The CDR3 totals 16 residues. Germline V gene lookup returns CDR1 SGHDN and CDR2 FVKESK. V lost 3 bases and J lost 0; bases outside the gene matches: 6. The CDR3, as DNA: TGTGCCAGCAGCCAGGTTGACAGGGGATTGAACACTGAAGCTTTCTTT. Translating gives CASSQVDRGLNTEAFF.

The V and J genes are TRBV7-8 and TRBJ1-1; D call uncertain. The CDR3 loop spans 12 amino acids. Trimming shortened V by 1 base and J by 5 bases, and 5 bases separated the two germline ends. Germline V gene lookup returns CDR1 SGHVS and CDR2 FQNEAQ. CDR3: CASSLGSTEAFF. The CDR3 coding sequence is TGTGCCAGCAGCTTAGGGAGTACTGAAGCTTTCTTT.

The CDR3 coding sequence is TGTGCCAGCAGTGAATATAGGGGGACTAGCGGGGGCAATGAGCAGTTCTTC. Translation gives CASSEYRGTSGGNEQFF. The V gene is TRBV25-1, the J gene TRBJ2-1; TRBD2 aligns across 14 bases. This CDR3 has 17 residues. V lost 0 bases and J lost 6; bases outside the gene matches: 4. Germline V lookup: CDR1 MGHDK, CDR2 SYGVNS.

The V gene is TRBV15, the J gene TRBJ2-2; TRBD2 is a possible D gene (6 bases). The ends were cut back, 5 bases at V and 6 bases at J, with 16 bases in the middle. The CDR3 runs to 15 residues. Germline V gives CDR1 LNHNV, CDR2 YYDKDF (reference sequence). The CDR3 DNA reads TGTGCCACCAGCCGACTGGGGGGAATAGCCGGGGAGCTGTTTTTT. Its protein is CATSRLGGIAGELFF.

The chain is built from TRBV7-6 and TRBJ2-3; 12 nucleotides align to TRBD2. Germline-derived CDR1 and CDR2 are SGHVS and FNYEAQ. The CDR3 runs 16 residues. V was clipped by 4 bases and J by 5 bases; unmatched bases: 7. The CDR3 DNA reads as TGTGCCAGCAGCTCGGCGACTAGCGGGGGAGGAGATACGCAGTATTTT. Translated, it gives CASSSATSGGGDTQYF.

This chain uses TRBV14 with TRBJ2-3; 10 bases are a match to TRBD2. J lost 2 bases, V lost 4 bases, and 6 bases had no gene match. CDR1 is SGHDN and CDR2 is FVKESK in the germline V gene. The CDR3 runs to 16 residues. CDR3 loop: CASSLRTSGFTDTQYF. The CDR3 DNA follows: TGTGCCAGCAGCCTGCGGACTAGCGGATTCACAGATACGCAGTATTTT.

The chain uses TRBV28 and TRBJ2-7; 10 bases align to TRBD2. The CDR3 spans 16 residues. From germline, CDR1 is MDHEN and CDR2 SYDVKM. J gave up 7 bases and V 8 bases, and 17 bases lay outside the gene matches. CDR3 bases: TGTGCCAGCCTTACTGGGGCTAGCGGGGGTTTGGGGGAGCAGTACTTC. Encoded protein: CASLTGASGGLGEQYF. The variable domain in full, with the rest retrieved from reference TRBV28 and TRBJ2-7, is DVKVTQSSRYLVKRTGEKVFLECVQDMDHENMFWYRQDPGLGLRLIYFSYDVKMKEKGDIPEGYSVSREKKERFSLILESASTNQTSMYLCASLTGASGGLGEQYFGPGTRLTVT.

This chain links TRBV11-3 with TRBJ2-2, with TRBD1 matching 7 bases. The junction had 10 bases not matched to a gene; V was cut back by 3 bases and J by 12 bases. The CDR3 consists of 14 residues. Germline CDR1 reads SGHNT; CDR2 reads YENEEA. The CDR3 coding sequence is TGTGCCAGCAGCTTGCGAACAGGGGACCCCAAGCTGTTTTTT. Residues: CASSLRTGDPKLFF.

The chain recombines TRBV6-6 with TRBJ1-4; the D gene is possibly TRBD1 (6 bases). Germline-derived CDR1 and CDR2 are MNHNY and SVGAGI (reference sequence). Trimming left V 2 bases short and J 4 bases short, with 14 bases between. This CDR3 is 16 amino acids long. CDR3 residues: CASSYAGGRVNEKLFF. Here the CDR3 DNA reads TGTGCCAGCAGTTACGCGGGGGGGCGGGTTAATGAAAAACTGTTTTTT.

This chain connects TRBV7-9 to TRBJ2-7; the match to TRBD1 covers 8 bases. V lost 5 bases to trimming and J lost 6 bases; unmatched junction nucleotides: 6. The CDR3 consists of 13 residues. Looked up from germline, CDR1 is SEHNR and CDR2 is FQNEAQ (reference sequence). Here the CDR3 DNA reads TGTGCCAGCAGCCCAGGGGGCCGGGGCGAGCAGTACTTC. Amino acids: CASSPGGRGEQYF.